Listed below are T cell receptor beta chains from one sample, sequenced in a study of blood T cell repertoires in COVID-19. This table comes from immunoSEQ multiplex PCR, and its TCRdb copy is limited to in-frame clones, with some not included. This sample has around 200,000 clones; approximately 86% occur once, and the top ten carry around 4%. The material sequenced was PBMCs or T cells enriched from blood (not recorded which). These receptors all come from a woman in her twenties or thirties who had been exposed to COVID-19. The CDR3 runs from the conserved cysteine through the conserved F or W. Each record gives: clone size, V gene, D gene, J gene, CDR3 protein, CDR3 DNA. A D gene is named only where the DNA matches it firmly. The size field is filled for only some rows; it gives once, few, many or a size class.

>NA|TRBV4-2|NA|TRBJ2-1
CAAAGRVSYNEQFF
TGTGCTGCAGCGGGTCGGGTCTCCTACAATGAGCAGTTCTTC
>NA|TRBV30|NA|TRBJ2-2
CAWSYNTGELFF
TGTGCCTGGAGCTATAACACCGGGGAGCTGTTTTTT
>NA|TRBV24-1|TRBD1|TRBJ2-2
CATSDADRGESGELFF
TGTGCCACCAGTGATGCCGACAGGGGAGAATCCGGGGAGCTGTTTTTT
>NA|TRBV27|TRBD1|TRBJ1-1
CASSPGQGSTEAFF
TGTGCCAGCAGTCCGGGACAGGGATCGACTGAAGCTTTCTTT
>NA|TRBV18|TRBD1|TRBJ1-1
CASSPGQGATYTEAFF
TGTGCCAGCTCACCCGGACAGGGGGCGACTTACACTGAAGCTTTCTTT
>NA|TRBV15|TRBD1|TRBJ1-6
CATSRDMQGAKNSPLHF
TGTGCCACCAGCAGAGATATGCAGGGGGCGAAAAATTCACCCCTCCACTTT
>NA|TRBV5-1|NA|TRBJ1-2
CASSLSNRQYGYTF
TGCGCCAGCAGCTTGTCCAATAGACAGTATGGCTACACCTTC
>once|TRBV11-3|NA|TRBJ2-3
CASSLGVTLGTDTQYF
TGTGCCAGCAGCTTAGGGGTAACACTAGGCACAGATACGCAGTATTTT
>NA|TRBV20-1|NA|TRBJ1-1
CSASFRGMTEAFF
TGCAGTGCTAGTTTCAGGGGTATGACTGAAGCTTTCTTT
>NA|TRBV7-9|TRBD1|TRBJ1-2
CASSLGTGTRANYGYTF
TGTGCCAGCAGCTTAGGGACAGGGACGAGAGCTAACTATGGCTACACCTTC
>NA|TRBV27|NA|TRBJ1-2
CASSKVSQGNYGYTF
TGTGCCAGCAGTAAAGTTAGTCAGGGGAACTATGGCTACACCTTC
>NA|TRBV10-2|TRBD1|TRBJ2-7
CASSERTGINEQYF
TGCGCCAGCAGTGAGAGGACAGGGATAAACGAGCAGTACTTC
>NA|TRBV2|TRBD1|TRBJ2-1
CATNRDRGGANEQFF
TGTGCCACCAACAGGGACAGGGGAGGTGCCAATGAGCAGTTCTTC
>once|TRBV2|NA|TRBJ2-2
CASTRVPNTGELFF
TGTGCCAGCACCAGGGTCCCGAACACCGGGGAGCTGTTTTTT
>once|TRBV7-6|NA|TRBJ1-4
CASSLVAATNEKLFF
TGTGCCAGCAGCTTAGTGGCAGCAACTAATGAAAAACTGTTTTTT
>NA|TRBV29-1|NA|TRBJ1-1
CSVEGQPNTEAFF
TGCAGCGTTGAAGGGCAACCGAACACTGAAGCTTTCTTT
>NA|TRBV6-5|NA|TRBJ1-1
CASTVGQNTEAFF
TGTGCCAGCACCGTGGGACAGAACACTGAAGCTTTCTTT
>once|TRBV24-1|NA|TRBJ1-3
CATSADPRQASGNTIYF
TGTGCCACCAGTGCAGACCCAAGACAGGCCTCTGGAAACACCATATATTTT
>NA|TRBV7-6|NA|TRBJ2-1
CASSLGPGAQFNTEQFF
TGTGCCAGCAGCTTAGGGCCGGGTGCCCAGTTTAATACAGAGCAGTTCTTC
>NA|TRBV4-1|TRBD1|TRBJ1-1
CASSPLQGENTEAFF
TGCGCCAGCAGCCCTTTACAGGGGGAAAACACTGAAGCTTTCTTT
>NA|TRBV5-4|NA|TRBJ2-7
CAGRTLPSYEQYF
TGTGCCGGTAGGACTCTTCCATCCTACGAGCAGTACTTC
>NA|TRBV4-2|TRBD1|TRBJ1-2
CASSPMGQLGYGYTF
TGTGCCAGCAGCCCCATGGGACAGTTAGGTTATGGCTACACCTTC
>few|TRBV27|TRBD1|TRBJ1-2
CASSPSRDRGFYGYTF
TGTGCCAGCAGCCCTTCGAGGGACAGGGGGTTCTATGGCTACACCTTC
>NA|TRBV15|TRBD2|TRBJ2-3
CATSRVSGGPPRADTQYF
TGTGCCACCAGCAGAGTGTCGGGGGGACCTCCTCGGGCAGATACGCAGTATTTT
>once|TRBV19|TRBD1|TRBJ1-5
CASSAHRDSFFNSNQPQHF
TGTGCCAGTAGTGCCCACCGGGACAGCTTCTTCAATAGCAATCAGCCCCAGCATTTT
>NA|TRBV6-5|TRBD1|TRBJ1-1
CASSNRGWNTEAFF
TGTGCCAGCAGCAACAGGGGGTGGAACACTGAAGCTTTCTTT
>NA|TRBV10-2|TRBD2|TRBJ2-1
CASSGGSSGGYNEQFF
TGCGCCAGCAGTGGTGGTTCTAGCGGGGGCTACAATGAGCAGTTCTTC
>NA|TRBV27|NA|TRBJ1-2
CASSLEAGLIYTF
TGTGCCAGCAGTTTAGAAGCAGGCCTGATCTACACCTTC
>NA|TRBV5-1|NA|TRBJ2-1
CASSFVGANEQFF
TGCGCCAGCAGCTTCGTGGGGGCGAATGAGCAGTTCTTC